The 9 T cell receptor beta chains given below trace back to one sample, sequenced in a study of OX40 agonist ivuxolimab in advanced cancers. The protocol was immunoSEQ multiplex PCR, while the TCRdb copy is restricted to in-frame clones and leaves out a portion. The sample includes 90,000 to 95,000 clones, around 87% of them seen just once. Sequences were derived from CD4+ or CD8+ T cells sorted from blood, sampled in a trial of the OX40 agonist ivuxolimab. These receptors came from an adult with an advanced solid tumor such as melanoma, head and neck, liver or kidney cancer.

The V and J genes are TRBV19 and TRBJ1-1, with 9 bases aligning to TRBD1. Germline V gene lookup returns CDR1 LNHDA and CDR2 SQIVND (reference sequence). With 7 bases clipped from V and 0 bases from J, the junction kept 6 bases outside the gene matches. This CDR3 contains 15 residues. CDR3 amino acids: CASTDRGMMNTEAFF. As DNA, the CDR3 is TGTGCCAGTACTGACAGGGGGATGATGAACACTGAAGCTTTCTTT.

The rearrangement joins TRBV7-2 to TRBJ1-4; D might be TRBD1 (6 bases). CDR3 length: 15 amino acids. Per the germline V gene, CDR1 is SGHTA and CDR2 is FQGNSA. The V and J ends lost 2 bases and 7 bases respectively, with 14 bases between them. The CDR3 region is CASSLLPGVVEKLFF. CDR3 DNA: TGTGCCAGCAGCTTATTACCAGGGGTTGTTGAAAAACTGTTTTTT.

The chain uses TRBV2 and TRBJ1-1; D uncertain. The CDR3 spans 15 residues. V lost 0 bases, J lost 10 bases, and 18 bases lay in between. Germline lookup yields CDR1 SNHLY and CDR2 FYNNEI. CDR3 sequence (DNA): TGTGCCAGCAGTGAAGCGTATGCCAATGATTTAAGAGCTTTCTTT. Translating gives CASSEAYANDLRAFF.

This sequence joins TRBV7-6 and TRBJ2-1; 14 bases map to TRBD2. Trimming removed 4 bases from V and 6 bases from J; junction bases left unmatched: 8. CDR3 length: 17 amino acids. CDR1 and CDR2 (germline): SGHVS, FNYEAQ. The CDR3 spells CASSSQGLAGVTNEQFF. CDR3 bases: TGTGCCAGCAGCTCCCAGGGACTAGCGGGAGTTACCAATGAGCAGTTCTTC.

The chain recombines TRBV11-3 with TRBJ2-3; 7 bases align to TRBD1. The CDR3 contains 16 residues. The V gene end was trimmed by 4 bases and the J gene end by 0 bases; junction bases not matched to a gene: 7. Germline V lookup: CDR1 SGHNT, CDR2 YENEEA. The CDR3 region is CASSSPPGQSTDTQYF. The CDR3 nucleotides are TGTGCCAGCAGCTCCCCCCCGGGACAGAGCACAGATACGCAGTATTTT. The full variable domain, completed using reference TRBV11-3 and TRBJ2-3, is EAGVVQSPRYKIIEKKQPVAFWCNPISGHNTLYWYLQNLGQGPELLIRYENEEAVDDSQLPKDRFSAERLKGVDSTLKIQPAELGDSAVYLCASSSPPGQSTDTQYFGPGTRLTVL.

This clone was seen just once. The chain carries TRBV28 and TRBJ2-5; TRBD1 is a possible D gene (5 bases). Germline V lookup: CDR1 MDHEN, CDR2 SYDVKM. The CDR3 totals 13 residues. Trimming removed 8 bases from V and 0 bases from J, with 10 bases in between. The CDR3 is CASGAGYQETQYF. The CDR3 DNA is TGTGCCAGCGGCGCAGGGTACCAAGAGACCCAGTACTTC.

The rearrangement links TRBV29-1 to TRBJ1-2; 9 bases are a match to TRBD1. The V gene end was trimmed by 4 bases and the J gene end by 3 bases; junction bases not matched to a gene: 6. Germline CDR1 is SQVTM and CDR2 is ANQGSEA. CDR3 length: 14 amino acids. This CDR3 is CSVGTTGGDYGYTF. For the CDR3, the DNA is TGCAGCGTTGGGACGACAGGGGGTGACTATGGCTACACCTTC. Together with reference TRBV29-1 and TRBJ1-2, the CDR3 gives the full variable domain: SAVISQKPSRDICQRGTSLTIQCQVDSQVTMMFWYRQQPGQSLTLIATANQGSEATYESGFVIDKFPISRPNLTFSTLTVSNMSPEDSSIYLCSVGTTGGDYGYTFGSGTRLTVV.

On this clone: The same CDR3 can be traced to other DNA sequences in this sample. The chain has TRBV18 and TRBJ1-5, with D possibly TRBD1 on 5 matching bases. V was pared by 3 bases and J by 1 base, with 7 bases between. The CDR3 runs to 14 residues. The germline V gene encodes CDR1 KGHSH and CDR2 LQKENI. The CDR3 DNA reads TGTGCCAGCTCACCGGGACGGAGCAATCAGCCCCAGCATTTT. It codes for CASSPGRSNQPQHF. Complete variable domain (other parts from reference TRBV18 and TRBJ1-5): NAGVMQNPRHLVRRRGQEARLRCSPMKGHSHVYWYRQLPEEGLKFMVYLQKENIIDESGMPKERFSAEFPKEGPSILRIQQVVRGDSAAYFCASSPGRSNQPQHFGDGTRLSIL.

This clone was counted between two and nine times. In nucleotides, the CDR3 is TGTGCCTGGTTTAGGGCGGGCTATGGCTACACCTTC. The encoded protein is CAWFRAGYGYTF. J is TRBJ1-2 and V is TRBV30; D remains unclear. With 5 bases removed from V and 4 bases from J, the gap between germline ends came to 11 bases. Germline V CDR1 and CDR2: GTSNPN, SVGIG (reference sequence). CDR3 size: 12 residues.